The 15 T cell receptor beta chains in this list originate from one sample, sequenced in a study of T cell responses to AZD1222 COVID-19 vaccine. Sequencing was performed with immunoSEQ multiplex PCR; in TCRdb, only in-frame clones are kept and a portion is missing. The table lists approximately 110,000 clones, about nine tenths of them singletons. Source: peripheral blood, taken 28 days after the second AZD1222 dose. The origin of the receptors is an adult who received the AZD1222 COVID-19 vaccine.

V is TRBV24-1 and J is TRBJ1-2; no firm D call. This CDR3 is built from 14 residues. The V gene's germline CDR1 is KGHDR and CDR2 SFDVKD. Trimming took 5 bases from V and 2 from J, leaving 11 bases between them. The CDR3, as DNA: TGTGCCACCAGTGTTGACGGGGTGAACTATGGCTACACCTTC. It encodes CATSVDGVNYGYTF.

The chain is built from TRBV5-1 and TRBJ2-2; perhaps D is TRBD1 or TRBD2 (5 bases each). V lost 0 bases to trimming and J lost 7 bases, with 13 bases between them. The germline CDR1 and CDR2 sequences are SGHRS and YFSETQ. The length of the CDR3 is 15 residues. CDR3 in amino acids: CASSLDAGTGGELFF. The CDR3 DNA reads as TGCGCCAGCAGCTTGGATGCCGGGACCGGCGGGGAGCTGTTTTTT.

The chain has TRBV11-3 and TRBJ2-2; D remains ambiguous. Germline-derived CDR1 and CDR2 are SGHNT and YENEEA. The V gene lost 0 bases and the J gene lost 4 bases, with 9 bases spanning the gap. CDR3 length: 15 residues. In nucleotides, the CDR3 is TGTGCCAGCAGCTTAGAGGTCGGAGCCACCGGGGAGCTGTTTTTT. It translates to CASSLEVGATGELFF.

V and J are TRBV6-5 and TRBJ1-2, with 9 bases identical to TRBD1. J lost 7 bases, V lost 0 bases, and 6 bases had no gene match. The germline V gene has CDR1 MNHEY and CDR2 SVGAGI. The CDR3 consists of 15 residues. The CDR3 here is CASSYSPTGGSGYTF. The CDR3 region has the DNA TGTGCCAGCAGTTACTCCCCCACAGGGGGCTCTGGCTACACCTTC.

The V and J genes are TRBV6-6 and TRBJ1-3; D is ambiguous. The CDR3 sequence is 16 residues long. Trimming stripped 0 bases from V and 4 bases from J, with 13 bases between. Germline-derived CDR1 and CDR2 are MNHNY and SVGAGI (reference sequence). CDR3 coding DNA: TGTGCCAGCAGTTACTCGAGGACCGAGAGCGGAAACACCATATATTTT. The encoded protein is CASSYSRTESGNTIYF.

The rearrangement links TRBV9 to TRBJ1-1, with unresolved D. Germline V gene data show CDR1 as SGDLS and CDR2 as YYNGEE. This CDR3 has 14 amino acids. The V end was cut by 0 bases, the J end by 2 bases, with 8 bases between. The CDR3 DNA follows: TGTGCCAGCAGCGTAGTGCCAGCAAACACTGAAGCTTTCTTT. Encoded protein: CASSVVPANTEAFF.

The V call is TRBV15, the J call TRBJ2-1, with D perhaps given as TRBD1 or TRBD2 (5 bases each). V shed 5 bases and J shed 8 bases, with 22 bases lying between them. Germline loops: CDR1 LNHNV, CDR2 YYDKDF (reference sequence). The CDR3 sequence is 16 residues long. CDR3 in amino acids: CATSGAGTPGADEQFF. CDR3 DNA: TGTGCCACCAGCGGAGCCGGGACCCCCGGGGCCGATGAGCAGTTCTTC.

This CDR3 is CATSDPGLDTDQPQHF. As DNA, the CDR3 is TGTGCCACCAGTGACCCGGGACTCGATACCGATCAGCCCCAGCATTTT. This sequence joins TRBV24-1 and TRBJ1-5, with D possibly matching TRBD1 (5 bases). The CDR3 consists of 16 residues. With 4 bases removed from V and 5 bases from J, the gap between germline ends came to 17 bases. Germline CDR1 reads KGHDR; CDR2 reads SFDVKD.

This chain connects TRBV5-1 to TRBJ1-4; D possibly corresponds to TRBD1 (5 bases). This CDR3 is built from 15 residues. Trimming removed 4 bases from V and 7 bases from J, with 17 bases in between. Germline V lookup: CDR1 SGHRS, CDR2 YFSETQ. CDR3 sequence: CASSNRDPWGEKLFF. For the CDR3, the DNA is TGCGCCAGCAGCAACCGGGACCCTTGGGGTGAAAAACTGTTTTTT.

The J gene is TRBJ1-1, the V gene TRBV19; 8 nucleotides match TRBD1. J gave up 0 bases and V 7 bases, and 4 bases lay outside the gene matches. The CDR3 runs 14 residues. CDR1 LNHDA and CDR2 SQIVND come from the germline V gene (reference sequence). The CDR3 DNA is TGTGCCAGTATCGTGACAGGGGTGAACACTGAAGCTTTCTTT. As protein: CASIVTGVNTEAFF.

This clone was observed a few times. CDR3 in DNA: TGCGCCAGCAGCTTGGAGACAAGCGGGGGGGCCAGAGTTAGCATTCAGTACTTC. It specifies CASSLETSGGARVSIQYF. J is TRBJ2-4 and V is TRBV5-1; TRBD2 matches 10 bases. The J segment lost 9 bases and the V segment lost 0 bases, leaving 15 bases of the junction unmatched. The CDR3 is 18 amino acids. Looked up from germline, CDR1 is SGHRS and CDR2 is YFSETQ.

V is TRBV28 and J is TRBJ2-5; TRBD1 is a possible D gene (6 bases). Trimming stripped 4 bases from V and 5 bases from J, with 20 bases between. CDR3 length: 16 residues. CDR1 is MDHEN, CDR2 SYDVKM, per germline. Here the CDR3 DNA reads TGTGCCAGCAGTTACTCGCAGCAAGACAGGAAGGAGACCCAGTACTTC. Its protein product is CASSYSQQDRKETQYF.

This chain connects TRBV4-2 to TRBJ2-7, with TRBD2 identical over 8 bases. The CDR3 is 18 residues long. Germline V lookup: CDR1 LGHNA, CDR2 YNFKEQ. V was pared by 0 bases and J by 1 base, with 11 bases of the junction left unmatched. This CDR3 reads CASSQEAASGPISYEQYF. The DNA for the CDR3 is TGTGCCAGCAGCCAAGAGGCGGCTAGCGGGCCTATATCCTACGAGCAGTACTTC.

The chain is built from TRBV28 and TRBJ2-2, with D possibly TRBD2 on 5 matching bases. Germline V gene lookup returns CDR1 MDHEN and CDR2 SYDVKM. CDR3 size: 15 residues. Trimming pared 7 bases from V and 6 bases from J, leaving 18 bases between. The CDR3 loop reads CASKRRTTSSGELFF. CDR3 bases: TGTGCCAGCAAACGGAGAACTACTAGTTCCGGGGAGCTGTTTTTT.

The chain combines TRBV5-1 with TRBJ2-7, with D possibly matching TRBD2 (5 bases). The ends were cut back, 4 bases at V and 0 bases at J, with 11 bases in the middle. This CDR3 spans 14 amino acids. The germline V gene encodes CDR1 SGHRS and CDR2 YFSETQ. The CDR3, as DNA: TGCGCCAGCAGCCCGGACGGAGGCTCCTACGAGCAGTACTTC. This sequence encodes CASSPDGGSYEQYF.